Each of the 30 T cell receptor beta chains below was sequenced from the same sample in a study of CXCR3-negative and CXCR3-positive naive CD8 T cells. cDNA libraries for TRB were generated by 5' RACE incorporating UMI labels. TCRdb reworked the 5' RACE reads into one entry per CDR3 protein, no DNA. The sample table includes 50,000 to 70,000 distinct CDR3 sequences. General study results and limits: More hydrophobic TRB CDR3s occurred in CXCR3-positive than in CXCR3-negative naive cells.

These TCRs are of unknown antigen specificity. The sequenced sample was naive CXCR3+ CD8+ T cells from blood. Documented subset: CD45RO-CCR7+CD27+CD95- naive CD8+ T cells expressing CXCR3 (TNR3+). The receptor set was obtained from a human donor in good health. Some clones in this sample may be carry-over from other donors' samples.

The chain has TRBV12-3 or TRBV12-4 and TRBJ1-5. CDR3 size: 13 residues. The CDR3 loop reads CASSLEGGQPQHF.

This chain's CDR3 is CASSLRLAGGLVLGQYF. The genes are TRBV5-1 and TRBJ2-7; without DNA, the TCRdb call of TRBD2 cannot be checked. There are 17 residues in the CDR3. Germline V gene data show CDR1 as SGHRS and CDR2 as YFSETQ. Supplemented by reference TRBV5-1 and TRBJ2-7, the full variable domain reads KAGVTQTPRYLIKTRGQQVTLSCSPISGHRSVSWYQQTPGQGLQFLFEYFSETQRNKGNFPGRFSGRQFSNSRSEMNVSTLELGDSALYLCASSLRLAGGLVLGQYFGPGTRLTVT.

This sequence joins TRBV6-2 or TRBV6-3 and TRBJ1-1. Germline V lookup: CDR1 MNHEY, CDR2 SVGEGT. The CDR3 loop spans 13 amino acids. CDR3 in amino acids: CASSYESLDEAFF.

V usage is TRBV27 and J usage is TRBJ2-7; TCRdb names TRBD1, which stays unverified in the absence of DNA. Germline CDR1 MNHEY, CDR2 SMNVEV (reference sequence). This CDR3 is built from 15 residues. CDR3: CASSPNRDTSYEQYF.

This chain uses TRBV2 with TRBJ2-1; as DNA is missing, the TRBD1 call by TCRdb cannot be tested. Germline assignment: CDR1 SNHLY and CDR2 FYNNEI. The CDR3 covers 14 residues. This chain's CDR3 is CASSDDTGVNEQFF.

The V gene is TRBV7-6, the J gene TRBJ2-7; with no DNA, the TCRdb D assignment of TRBD1 cannot be verified. The CDR3 has 13 amino acids. Looked up from germline, CDR1 is SGHVS and CDR2 is FNYEAQ. The CDR3 reads CASSPRTGSEQYF. Complete variable domain (other parts from reference TRBV7-6 and TRBJ2-7): GAGVSQSPRYKVTKRGQDVALRCDPISGHVSLYWYRQALGQGPEFLTYFNYEAQQDKSGLPNDRFSAERPEGSISTLTIQRTEQRDSAMYRCASSPRTGSEQYFGPGTRLTVT.

This chain joins TRBV7-3 and TRBJ1-1; TCRdb calls TRBD1, which cannot be checked without DNA. This CDR3 comprises 14 residues. CDR1 is SGHTA, CDR2 FQGTGA, per germline. The CDR3: CASTDGRGNTEAFF.

The chain joins TRBV12-3 or TRBV12-4 to TRBJ1-1. The CDR3 totals 19 residues. The CDR3 spells CASSFIVPGVSLMNTEAFF.

The V gene is TRBV7-3, the J gene TRBJ2-1; TCRdb proposes TRBD2, but this gene call is untestable without DNA. Germline-derived CDR1 and CDR2 are SGHTA and FQGTGA. The length of the CDR3 is 16 residues. The CDR3 protein is CASSAPGTSGFNEQFF. The full variable domain, in which reference TRBV7-3 and TRBJ2-1 provide the parts outside the CDR3, is GAGVSQTPSNKVTEKGKYVELRCDPISGHTALYWYRQSLGQGPEFLIYFQGTGAADDSGLPNDRFFAVRPEGSVSTLKIQRTERGDSAVYLCASSAPGTSGFNEQFFGPGTRLTVL.

The chain uses TRBV3-1 and TRBJ2-2. There are 12 residues in the CDR3. Germline V gene lookup returns CDR1 LGHDT and CDR2 YNNKEL (reference sequence). CDR3 region: CASRGDTGELFF. The whole variable domain, filled in from reference TRBV3-1 and TRBJ2-2, reads DTAVSQTPKYLVTQMGNDKSIKCEQNLGHDTMYWYKQDSKKFLKIMFSYNNKELIINETVPNRFSPKSPDKAHLNLHINSLELGDSAVYFCASRGDTGELFFGEGSRLTVL.

This chain links TRBV7-9 with TRBJ2-7; the D gene TCRdb calls, TRBD1, cannot be checked with no DNA. Germline assignment: CDR1 SEHNR and CDR2 FQNEAQ (reference sequence). The CDR3 is 14 amino acids. CDR3 loop: CASSRDREVDEQYF.

This chain joins TRBV7-9 and TRBJ2-7. CDR1 and CDR2 (germline): SEHNR, FQNEAQ (reference sequence). This CDR3 has 16 residues. CDR3 residues: CASSQNPNKSSYEQYF.

The V gene is TRBV20-1, the J gene TRBJ2-7; TCRdb proposes TRBD1, but this gene call is untestable without DNA. Per the germline V gene, CDR1 is DFQATT and CDR2 is SNEGSKA (reference sequence). The CDR3 runs to 14 residues. This CDR3 reads CSARDRDRHHEQYF.

The genes are TRBV20-1 and TRBJ2-7; the D call of TRBD2 rests on TCRdb alone, since no DNA is present to check it. Germline V gives CDR1 DFQATT, CDR2 SNEGSKA (reference sequence). The CDR3 spans 15 residues. CDR3 amino acids: CSARDPRRVSYEQYF.

This chain connects TRBV19 to TRBJ2-1. Per the germline V gene, CDR1 is LNHDA and CDR2 is SQIVND (reference sequence). The CDR3 sequence is 12 residues long. CDR3: CASSIMSNEQFF. Together with reference TRBV19 and TRBJ2-1, the CDR3 gives the full variable domain: DGGITQSPKYLFRKEGQNVTLSCEQNLNHDAMYWYRQDPGQGLRLIYYSQIVNDFQKGDIAEGYSVSREKKESFPLTVTSAQKNPTAFYLCASSIMSNEQFFGPGTRLTVL.

This chain links TRBV28 with TRBJ1-2; checking the TCRdb D call of TRBD1 is not possible without DNA. This CDR3 has 14 amino acids. Germline lookup yields CDR1 MDHEN and CDR2 SYDVKM. The CDR3 loop reads CASSSDGTAGGYTF.

The V call is TRBV7-3, the J call TRBJ2-2. This CDR3 region has 12 residues. CDR1 and CDR2 from the germline V gene are SGHTA and FQGTGA. This chain's CDR3 is CASSLYAGELFF.

The V gene is TRBV11-2, the J gene TRBJ2-4. The length of the CDR3 is 14 residues. The germline CDR1 and CDR2 sequences are SGHAT and FQNNGV. The CDR3 reads CASSSGLAKNIQYF.

This sequence joins TRBV4-3 and TRBJ2-6. The CDR3 contains 16 residues. Germline CDR1 LGHNA, CDR2 YSLEER. The CDR3 here is CASSQDSGAGANVLTF.

The rearrangement links TRBV2 to TRBJ1-1; no DNA is available, so the TRBD1 call from TCRdb remains unchecked. Germline CDR1 reads SNHLY; CDR2 reads FYNNEI. This CDR3 spans 16 amino acids. CDR3 amino acids: CASSGGSWTGNTEAFF.

The J gene is TRBJ1-1, the V gene TRBV10-3. CDR3 size: 13 residues. In germline, CDR1 is ENHRY, CDR2 SYGVKD. CDR3 in amino acids: CAIIDKLNTEAFF.

The V gene is TRBV29-1, the J gene TRBJ1-2; the TCRdb call, TRBD1, lacks DNA for checking. The CDR3 is made up of 14 amino acids. From germline, CDR1 is SQVTM and CDR2 ANQGSEA. CDR3: CSVSTVDLNYGYTF.

This sequence joins TRBV20-1 and TRBJ1-5; TCRdb reports TRBD1, a call that lacks DNA to check it against. Germline values: CDR1 DFQATT, CDR2 SNEGSKA (reference sequence). The CDR3 totals 19 residues. The CDR3 loop reads CSARDRFSTDPGGNQPQHF.

The chain links TRBV3-1 to TRBJ2-5; checking the TCRdb D call of TRBD1 is not possible without DNA. The CDR3 contains 17 residues. CDR1 is LGHDT, CDR2 YNNKEL, per germline (reference sequence). CDR3 region: CASSQEQGRRLRETQYF.

CDR3: CSAGLAGLEQYF. This chain links TRBV20-1 with TRBJ2-7; absent DNA, TCRdb's TRBD2 call cannot be checked. The germline CDR1 and CDR2 sequences are DFQATT and SNEGSKA (reference sequence). The length of the CDR3 is 12 residues.

The chain joins TRBV27 to TRBJ2-7; TCRdb outputs TRBD2, but without DNA this stays unchecked. The CDR3 extends over 15 amino acids. The germline V gene encodes CDR1 MNHEY and CDR2 SMNVEV (reference sequence). This chain's CDR3 is CASGSKGLSSYEQYF.

The chain links TRBV5-1 to TRBJ2-7; TCRdb calls TRBD2, which cannot be checked without DNA. CDR1 is SGHRS and CDR2 is YFSETQ in the germline V gene. The CDR3 length is 15 residues. The CDR3 loop is CASSLGLGLGLEQYF. Variable domain in full (rest from reference TRBV5-1 and TRBJ2-7): KAGVTQTPRYLIKTRGQQVTLSCSPISGHRSVSWYQQTPGQGLQFLFEYFSETQRNKGNFPGRFSGRQFSNSRSEMNVSTLELGDSALYLCASSLGLGLGLEQYFGPGTRLTVT.

The chain carries TRBV6-2 or TRBV6-3 and TRBJ2-1. The germline gives CDR1 MNHEY, CDR2 SVGEGT. The CDR3 consists of 12 residues. CDR3 sequence: CASSYLQNEQFF.

The chain uses TRBV4-3 and TRBJ1-2; TCRdb lists TRBD1, though no DNA is available to test this call. The CDR3 totals 17 residues. Germline CDR1 reads LGHNA; CDR2 reads YSLEER. Here the CDR3 reads CASSQEGPGNGLYGYTF.

The genes are TRBV6-5 and TRBJ2-2; TCRdb picks TRBD2, but there is no DNA to check that call. There are 17 residues in the CDR3. Germline loops: CDR1 MNHEY, CDR2 SVGAGI. The CDR3 spells CASSTGLAEVNAGELFF.